The next 7 T cell receptor beta chains were all read from a single sample in a study of spatial heterogeneity in lung cancer. MiXCR was run by TCRdb on the 5' RACE reads, yielding one entry per CDR3 protein. The sample lists under 15,000 distinct CDR3 sequences, around 5% occurring once. As to time point: sample taken at primary tumor resection. Their recognized antigens are unknown. The study, taken as a whole, reports: Mutation counts in tumors were tracked by counts of expanded intratumoral alpha and beta TCRs.

The source material was lung tumor tissue, sampled at surgery. The origin of the receptors is a female donor with early-stage non-small cell lung cancer.

This clonotype has ten or more counts. CDR3 residues: CASSTGLTSTDTQYF. In DNA, the CDR3 is TGCGCCAGCAGTACAGGGTTGACTAGCACAGATACGCAGTATTTT. The chain joins TRBV10-1 to TRBJ2-3, with D maybe TRBD1 (6 bases). The CDR3 is 15 residues long. The V and J ends lost 5 bases and 0 bases respectively, with 12 bases between them. The V gene's germline CDR1 is WNHNN and CDR2 SYGVQD (reference sequence).

The table lists this clonotype with many counts. V is TRBV7-2 and J is TRBJ1-1; a weak D match, TRBD1 (6 bases). V was pared by 3 bases and J by 6 bases, with 17 bases between. The CDR3 covers 15 residues. Germline loops: CDR1 SGHTA, CDR2 FQGNSA. The CDR3 nucleotides are TGTGCCAGCAGCTTGGGCAGGGGAATTGGGGCTGAAGCTTTCTTT. Its translation: CASSLGRGIGAEAFF.

The sample holds a few counts of this clonotype. The rearrangement links TRBV3-1 to TRBJ1-1; TRBD1 might be the D (5 bases). CDR3 length: 13 amino acids. V was shortened by 1 base and J by 7 bases, with 10 bases between the two germline ends. The germline V gene encodes CDR1 LGHDT and CDR2 YNNKEL (reference sequence). This CDR3 reads CASSQGQLGEAFF. Written as DNA, the CDR3 is TGTGCCAGCAGCCAAGGACAGCTTGGTGAAGCTTTCTTT.

This clonotype has a count of ten or more. J is TRBJ2-1 and V is TRBV7-6; D possibly corresponds to TRBD2 (6 bases). This CDR3 is 16 amino acids long. V was trimmed by 5 bases and J by 5 bases, leaving 19 bases between them. Germline CDR1 reads SGHVS; CDR2 reads FNYEAQ. CDR3 DNA: TGTGCCAGCAGCAAAAATTTAGCGGAATCAAACAATGAGCAGTTCTTC. Translation gives CASSKNLAESNNEQFF.

This clonotype was seen at least ten times. This chain joins TRBV5-1 and TRBJ2-7; D not resolved. CDR3 size: 12 residues. Deletions cut 4 bases from V and 4 bases from J, with 9 bases between. Germline loops: CDR1 SGHRS, CDR2 YFSETQ. Here the CDR3 DNA reads TGCGCCAGCAGCGATGACGGGTACGAGCAGTACTTC. Translation: CASSDDGYEQYF.

The rearrangement uses TRBV7-2 and TRBJ2-7; D unresolved. CDR1 and CDR2 (germline): SGHTA, FQGNSA. The CDR3 is made up of 16 amino acids. With 0 bases removed from V and 2 bases from J, the gap between germline ends came to 14 bases. CDR3 protein: CASSLALETRAYEQYF. DNA for the CDR3: TGTGCCAGCAGCTTAGCGCTAGAAACCCGGGCCTACGAGCAGTACTTC.

This chain uses TRBV12-5 with TRBJ1-2; 9 bases map to TRBD1. Germline assignment: CDR1 LGHNT and CDR2 FRNRAP. This CDR3 is built from 14 residues. Losses at the gene ends were 4 bases for V and 6 bases for J; bases not matched to a gene: 6. For the CDR3, the DNA is TGTGCTAGTGGTTCACAGGGGGCGAAACATGGCTACACCTTC. Encoded protein: CASGSQGAKHGYTF.